The next 29 T cell receptor beta chains were all read from a single sample in a study of blood T cell repertoires in COVID-19. Sequencing was performed with immunoSEQ multiplex PCR; in TCRdb, only in-frame clones are kept and a portion is missing. The sample holds nearly 110,000 clones, about nine tenths seen once. Sample: peripheral blood. These receptors were taken from a man aged 50 or older with active or convalescent COVID-19.

In regard to this clone: Other DNA sequences from this sample encode an identical CDR3 as well. This chain uses TRBV28 with TRBJ1-5; no reliable D call. The CDR3 has 14 amino acids. Trimming removed 3 bases from V and 3 bases from J, with 9 bases in between. CDR1 and CDR2 from the germline V gene are MDHEN and SYDVKM. CDR3 coding DNA: TGTGCCAGCAGTTTGGGCGGGTTCAATCAGCCCCAGCATTTT. Translating it yields CASSLGGFNQPQHF.

The V and J genes are TRBV21-1 and TRBJ2-7; the listed D gene, TRBD1, was not tested against the DNA. TRBV21-1 is flagged as a pseudogene. The CDR3 consists of 15 residues. CDR3 coding DNA: TGTGCCAGCAGCAAAGTCAGGCTTGCCTCCTACGAGCAGTACTTC. Protein: CASSKVRLASYEQYF.

V is TRBV28 and J is TRBJ2-3; D not resolved. Germline CDR1 is MDHEN and CDR2 is SYDVKM. The CDR3 sequence is 13 residues long. Trimming cost V 2 bases and J 6 bases, with 9 bases left between them. In DNA, the CDR3 is TGTGCCAGCAGTTTACCCGACAAGGATACGCAGTATTTT. The encoded protein is CASSLPDKDTQYF.

This chain links TRBV7-2 with TRBJ1-5, with TRBD1 identical over 7 bases. The CDR3 totals 13 residues. J lost 10 bases, V lost 2 bases, and 5 bases had no gene match. Germline V CDR1 and CDR2: SGHTA, FQGNSA. For the CDR3, the DNA is TGTGCCAGCAGCTTAAGGAAGGGGGCTCCCCAGCATTTT. Its protein product is CASSLRKGAPQHF.

The genes are TRBV2 and TRBJ2-7; a weak D match, TRBD2 (6 bases). In germline, CDR1 is SNHLY, CDR2 FYNNEI. The CDR3 is 15 residues long. V shed 1 base and J shed 3 bases, with 13 bases lying between them. CDR3 in DNA: TGTGCCAGCAGTGAAGGGTTAGCGGAGCTCTACGAGCAGTACTTC. Translated: CASSEGLAELYEQYF.

This clone was counted between two and nine times. This chain connects TRBV10-1 to TRBJ2-1; 12 nucleotides match TRBD2. The germline CDR1 and CDR2 sequences are WNHNN and SYGVQD (reference sequence). With 3 bases clipped from V and 10 bases from J, the junction kept 7 bases outside the gene matches. The CDR3 spans 15 residues. The CDR3 bases are TGCGCCAGCAGTGACACTAGCGGGAGGCCCCGGGAGCAGTTCTTC. It yields the protein CASSDTSGRPREQFF.

This rearrangement joins TRBV6-2 or TRBV6-3 to TRBJ1-1; D not resolved. Trimming stripped 2 bases from V and 8 bases from J, with 12 bases between. This CDR3 region has 13 residues. In germline, CDR1 is MNHEY, CDR2 SVGEGT. CDR3 DNA: TGTGCCAGCAGTTACCATTCGCCGGGGGAAGCTTTCTTT. The encoded protein is CASSYHSPGEAFF.

This sequence joins TRBV19 and TRBJ1-5; 7 positions match TRBD1. After removal of 5 bases from V and 3 bases from J, the junction contained 7 bases not matched to a gene. This CDR3 spans 15 amino acids. CDR1 is LNHDA, CDR2 SQIVND, per germline (reference sequence). The CDR3, as DNA: TGTGCCAGTAGTCCTCTACAGGGGATCAATCAGCCCCAGCATTTT. Protein sequence: CASSPLQGINQPQHF.

The chain couples TRBV28 to TRBJ1-4, with TRBD1 identical over 11 bases. CDR1 MDHEN and CDR2 SYDVKM come from the germline V gene. This CDR3 has 14 amino acids. J was trimmed by 7 bases and V by 6 bases; bases with no gene match: 4. The CDR3: CASRGQGETEKLFF. The CDR3 DNA sequence: TGTGCCAGCAGGGGACAGGGGGAGACTGAAAAACTGTTTTTT. The entire variable domain, with the rest obtained from reference TRBV28 and TRBJ1-4, is as follows: DVKVTQSSRYLVKRTGEKVFLECVQDMDHENMFWYRQDPGLGLRLIYFSYDVKMKEKGDIPEGYSVSREKKERFSLILESASTNQTSMYLCASRGQGETEKLFFGSGTQLSVL.

The gene calls are TRBV18 and TRBJ2-4; 9 bases are shared with TRBD1. The CDR3 consists of 18 residues. The ends lost 0 bases at V and 0 bases at J; junction bases unmatched: 6. CDR1 and CDR2 from the germline V gene are KGHSH and LQKENI. CDR3 protein: CASSPPGTGYRAKNIQYF. Here the CDR3 DNA reads TGTGCCAGCTCACCACCTGGGACAGGGTATAGAGCCAAAAACATTCAGTACTTC.

This chain uses TRBV30 with TRBJ2-4, with TRBD2 matching over 7 bases. Germline V gene sequence: CDR1 GTSNPN, CDR2 SVGIG (reference sequence). V shed 2 bases, J shed 10 bases, and the junction held 14 bases outside the gene matches. The CDR3 contains 15 residues. The CDR3 coding sequence is TGTGCCTGGAGTCCCGGAAACACCGGGACTACAATTCAGTACTTC. Translation gives CAWSPGNTGTTIQYF.

The gene calls are TRBV10-3 and TRBJ1-1; D may be TRBD1 (5 bases). The germline V gene has CDR1 ENHRY and CDR2 SYGVKD. Trimming stripped 3 bases from V and 5 bases from J, with 13 bases between. CDR3 length equals 14 residues. The CDR3 loop is CAISDQGAGTEAFF. The DNA of the CDR3 is TGTGCCATCAGTGACCAGGGCGCCGGAACTGAAGCTTTCTTT.

The chain links TRBV30 to TRBJ2-7; perhaps TRBD2 as D (6 bases). The V gene lost 2 bases and the J gene lost 1 base, with 12 bases spanning the gap. Germline V gene sequence: CDR1 GTSNPN, CDR2 SVGIG (reference sequence). CDR3 size: 14 residues. The CDR3, as DNA: TGTGCCTGGAGTCAGGAGGGGAGGTCCTACGAGCAGTACTTC. It is translated as CAWSQEGRSYEQYF. The full variable domain, rest sourced from reference TRBV30 and TRBJ2-7, is SQTIHQWPATLVQPVGSPLSLECTVEGTSNPNLYWYRQAAGRGLQLLFYSVGIGQISSEVPQNLSASRPQDRQFILSSKKLLLSDSGFYLCAWSQEGRSYEQYFGPGTRLTVT.

The chain uses TRBV11-2 and TRBJ2-1; TRBD2 matches 11 bases. The ends lost 5 bases at V and 12 bases at J; junction bases unmatched: 12. The CDR3 extends over 15 amino acids. Looked up from germline, CDR1 is SGHAT and CDR2 is FQNNGV. CDR3 DNA: TGTGCCAGCAGCCTTGGGACTAGCGGCAGCATGGCGCAGTTCTTC. As protein: CASSLGTSGSMAQFF.

This chain joins TRBV24-1 and TRBJ1-6; TRBD1 matches at 8 bases. Germline values: CDR1 KGHDR, CDR2 SFDVKD. After removal of 7 bases from V and 6 bases from J, the junction contained 1 base not matched to a gene. The CDR3 is 13 residues long. The CDR3: CATRDRANSPLHF. The CDR3 coding sequence is TGTGCCACCAGGGACAGGGCTAATTCACCCCTCCACTTT.

This clone was recorded a few times. The chain is built from TRBV7-9 and TRBJ1-1; D remains unclear. From germline, CDR1 is SEHNR and CDR2 FQNEAQ (reference sequence). The V end was cut by 3 bases, the J end by 1 base, with 9 bases between. The CDR3 covers 14 residues. The CDR3 DNA follows: TGTGCCAGCAGCTTTGGGTCGGGGAACACTGAAGCTTTCTTT. Protein sequence: CASSFGSGNTEAFF.

The genes are TRBV5-6 and TRBJ1-3; perhaps TRBD1 as D (6 bases). The V end lost 3 bases, the J end lost 8 bases, and 15 bases lay between the germline ends. Germline V CDR1 and CDR2: SGHDT, YYEEEE. The CDR3 is made up of 14 amino acids. The CDR3 DNA follows: TGTGCCAGCAGCTCTCGGACAGTGACAGACACCATATATTTT. Translation: CASSSRTVTDTIYF.

V usage is TRBV9 and J usage is TRBJ1-1; 9 nucleotides agree with TRBD1. V trimming: 0 bases; J trimming: 1 base; junction bases outside the gene matches: 1. The germline CDR1 and CDR2 sequences are SGDLS and YYNGEE. The CDR3 has 15 amino acids. The CDR3 bases are TGTGCCAGCAGCGTAGGACAGGGGGGGAACACTGAAGCTTTCTTT. Protein: CASSVGQGGNTEAFF.

J is TRBJ1-1 and V is TRBV3-1 (or the pseudogene TRBV3-2), with 7 bases matching TRBD1. The CDR3 is made up of 16 amino acids. The V gene end was trimmed by 1 base and the J gene end by 3 bases; junction bases not matched to a gene: 8. The germline V gene encodes CDR1 LGHDT and CDR2 YNNKEL (reference sequence). CDR3: CASSQVRQGRDTEAFF. The CDR3 DNA is TGTGCCAGCAGCCAAGTTAGACAGGGTAGGGACACTGAAGCTTTCTTT.

This clone has just a few counts. The chain couples TRBV6-2 or TRBV6-3 to TRBJ2-7, with 7 bases that match TRBD1. The V gene end was trimmed by 2 bases and the J gene end by 12 bases; junction bases not matched to a gene: 10. The CDR3 is made up of 13 amino acids. CDR1 MNHEY and CDR2 SVGEGT come from the germline V gene. For the CDR3, the DNA is TGTGCCAGCAGTTACCCTTTACAGGGGCTTCTGTACTTC. Protein sequence: CASSYPLQGLLYF.

The V gene is TRBV21-1, the J gene TRBJ1-1; TRBD1, as called in the table, went unchecked against the DNA. TRBV21-1 is annotated as a pseudogene. CDR3 size: 15 residues. The CDR3 here is CASSIGRGVGTEAFF. CDR3 nucleotide sequence: TGTGCCAGCAGCATTGGTAGGGGCGTAGGAACTGAAGCTTTCTTT.

The chain couples TRBV5-1 to TRBJ2-1, with 8 bases aligning to TRBD1. Germline V gene sequence: CDR1 SGHRS, CDR2 YFSETQ. V was clipped by 0 bases and J by 5 bases; unmatched bases: 7. The CDR3 loop spans 16 amino acids. This chain's CDR3 is CASSLGEDRANNEQFF. The CDR3 DNA sequence: TGCGCCAGCAGCTTGGGGGAGGACAGGGCGAACAATGAGCAGTTCTTC.

The chain is built from TRBV2 and TRBJ2-7, with TRBD2 matching over 10 bases. Germline CDR1 and CDR2: SNHLY and FYNNEI. This CDR3 contains 18 residues. Trimming removed 3 bases from V and 5 bases from J; junction bases left unmatched: 16. This CDR3 reads CASSDKGVGAGGYHEQYF. In DNA, the CDR3 is TGTGCCAGCAGTGATAAAGGGGTTGGAGCGGGAGGGTACCACGAGCAGTACTTC.

The chain employs TRBV2 and TRBJ1-6; 9 positions match TRBD1. This CDR3 region has 16 residues. With 5 bases clipped from V and 7 bases from J, the junction kept 9 bases outside the gene matches. CDR1 and CDR2 from the germline V gene are SNHLY and FYNNEI. CDR3 loop: CASSLQGARRNSPLHF. The CDR3 nucleotides read TGTGCCAGCAGTCTACAGGGGGCGAGGAGAAATTCACCCCTCCACTTT. The entire variable domain, with the rest obtained from reference TRBV2 and TRBJ1-6, is as follows: EPEVTQTPSHQVTQMGQEVILRCVPISNHLYFYWYRQILGQKVEFLVSFYNNEISEKSEIFDDQFSVERPDGSNFTLKIRSTKLEDSAMYFCASSLQGARRNSPLHFGNGTRLTVT.

This clone was counted once. The V gene is TRBV19, the J gene TRBJ1-5; D is possibly TRBD1 (5 bases). In germline, CDR1 is LNHDA, CDR2 SQIVND (reference sequence). V was shortened by 5 bases and J by 6 bases, with 11 bases between the two germline ends. The CDR3 totals 13 residues. The CDR3 sequence is CASSEGAGQPQHF. DNA of the CDR3: TGTGCCAGTAGTGAAGGGGCTGGTCAGCCCCAGCATTTT.

As regards this clone: Compared with germline, one end of the junction differs, possibly owing to a read error. The rearrangement joins TRBV30 to TRBJ2-2, with D maybe TRBD2 (5 bases). Germline loops: CDR1 GTSNPN, CDR2 SVGIG (reference sequence). This CDR3 spans 13 amino acids. CDR3: CAWRLKGTGELFF. The CDR3 DNA reads as TGTGCCTGGAGGTTGAAGGGCACCGGGGAGTTGTTTTTT. The full variable domain, with the rest looked up from reference TRBV30 and TRBJ2-2, is SQTIHQWPATLVQPVGSPLSLECTVEGTSNPNLYWYRQAAGRGLQLLFYSVGIGQISSEVPQNLSASRPQDRQFILSSKKLLLSDSGFYLCAWRLKGTGELFFGEGSRLTVL.

The V call is TRBV19, the J call TRBJ2-7, with a tentative D call TRBD1 (6 bases). The CDR3 runs to 13 residues. Trimming took 4 bases from V and 2 from J, leaving 9 bases between them. In germline, CDR1 is LNHDA, CDR2 SQIVND (reference sequence). CDR3 sequence reads: CASSRQDAYEQYF. The CDR3 nucleotides are TGTGCCAGTAGTAGACAGGATGCCTACGAGCAGTACTTC.

The chain couples TRBV19 to TRBJ1-2; possibly TRBD1 for D (5 bases). The CDR3 spans 17 residues. V lost 3 bases and J lost 0, with 17 bases in between. Germline CDR1 reads LNHDA; CDR2 reads SQIVND (reference sequence). The CDR3 coding sequence is TGTGCCAGTAGTATTCCTTCTGTCGGGGGAGCTAACTATGGCTACACCTTC. Its translation is CASSIPSVGGANYGYTF.

The chain has TRBV28 and TRBJ2-7; a possible D gene is TRBD1 (6 bases). V lost 4 bases to trimming and J lost 4 bases, with 14 bases between them. There are 14 residues in the CDR3. The germline V gene encodes CDR1 MDHEN and CDR2 SYDVKM. CDR3 in DNA: TGTGCCAGCAGTTCACAGGGCCCCCAATACGAGCAGTACTTC. It yields the protein CASSSQGPQYEQYF.